This T cell receptor (beta chain) stems from a study of Graves' ophthalmopathy and Graves' hyperthyroidism. TCR beta CDR3 amplification used RNA transcripts. Amplification began with first-round RT-PCR using HTBI primers, then second-round multiplex PCR was performed. TCRdb processed the multiplex PCR reads anew with MiXCR; each CDR3 protein has one entry. The sample has approximately 640,000 distinct CDR3 sequences, 35% to 50% seen once. Each donor who had ophthalmopathy showed moderate-to-severe activity, a CAS of ≥3, a NOSPECS of ≥4, and a duration under 3 months. The PBMCs used were ones drawn from 9.5 to 10 ml of fresh peripheral blood. CDR3 length equals 14 residues. The V gene lost 4 bases and the J gene lost 2 bases, with 12 bases spanning the gap. The germline CDR1 and CDR2 sequences are LGHNA and YNFKEQ.

The receptor comes from an adult man with Graves' ophthalmopathy. This sequence joins TRBV4-2 and TRBJ2-7; the D gene is possibly TRBD2 (5 bases). Sequencing input: peripheral blood. The CDR3 here is CASSPLGRPYEQYF. The CDR3 DNA sequence: TGTGCCAGCAGCCCACTAGGACGGCCCTACGAGCAGTACTTC.